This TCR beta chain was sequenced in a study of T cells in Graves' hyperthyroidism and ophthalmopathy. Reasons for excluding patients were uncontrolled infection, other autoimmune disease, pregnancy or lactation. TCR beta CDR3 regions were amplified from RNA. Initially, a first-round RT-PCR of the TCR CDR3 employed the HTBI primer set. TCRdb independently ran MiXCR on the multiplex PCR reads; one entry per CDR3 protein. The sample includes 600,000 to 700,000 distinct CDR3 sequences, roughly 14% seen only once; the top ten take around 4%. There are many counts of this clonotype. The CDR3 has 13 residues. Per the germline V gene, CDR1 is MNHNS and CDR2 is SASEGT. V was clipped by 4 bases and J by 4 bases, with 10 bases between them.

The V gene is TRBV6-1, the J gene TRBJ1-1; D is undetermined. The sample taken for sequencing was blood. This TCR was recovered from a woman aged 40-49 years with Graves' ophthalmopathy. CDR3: CASSARISTEAFF. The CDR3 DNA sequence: TGTGCCAGCAGTGCCCGGATTTCCACTGAAGCTTTCTTT.